This T cell receptor (beta chain) was sequenced in a study of T-cell reconstitution after alpha-beta-depleted transplantation in children (dated by TCRdb to about 2016). With respect to the entire study: T-cell immune reconstitution after TCRalphabeta/CD19-depleted allogeneic hematopoietic cell transplantation in children was quantitatively tracked in the study by means of TCR repertoire profiling.

The CDR3 starts with the cysteine, ends with the phenylalanine, and has 12 residues. Only CDR3 DNA is held: 36 bases, read in frame from base 1. V is cut by 6 bases and J by 7 bases, and the space between the germline ends is 10 bases. This clonotype was counted a few times. The specificity of this receptor is unknown. No per-base quality is available; no much larger clone lies one base away. Receptors were amplified or captured by PCR. This sample was sequenced with an Illumina HiSeq 2500. TCR library preparation used molecular barcoding, with unique molecular identifiers applied to normalize quantification of the TCRbeta repertoire. TCRdb applied fastp at Q25 and MiXCR to the public reads, then kept only in-frame beta chains. Each CDR3 protein appears once, grouped with its most common genes and DNA. This sample lists about 370,000 distinct CDR3 sequences; over 20% were detected once. The ten biggest clones cover 3.5% to 4% of the sample.

The V and J segments used are TRBV12-3 or TRBV12-4 and TRBJ1-3, with a tentative D gene TRBD1 over 5 matching bases. This TCR came from a human donor who donated a stem cell graft to a child with acute myeloid leukemia. Sequencing was performed on PBMCs from the stem cell graft donor, taken from the stem cell graft. In nucleotide form, the sequence is TGTGCCAGCAGGGCAGGGATGAACACCATATATTTT. Translation gives CASRAGMNTIYF.